This T cell receptor beta chain was documented in a study of CD8 T cells in ankylosing spondylitis. Germline assignment: CDR1 SGDLS and CDR2 YYNGEE. V lost 0 bases and J 8 bases, leaving 6 bases between the germline ends. The CDR3 contains 13 residues. The study, taken as a whole, reports: Matched ankylosing spondylitis synovial fluid reportedly showed significant enrichment of disease-linked clones. Disease-linked clones had a CD8+ phenotype and relatively low frequency in peripheral blood. It appeared that ankylosing spondylitis blood was characterized by a TCR beta motif of fewer than ten highly homologous variants.

Quantitative 5'-RACE was performed with molecular barcodes, and it yielded the TCR beta libraries. In TCRdb, the 5' RACE reads were re-called with MiXCR into one record per CDR3 protein. The sample has roughly 42,000 distinct CDR3 sequences; about 2.5% are singletons. This clonotype was picked up many times. What it binds is not known. The TCR comes from a male donor with ankylosing spondylitis or in good health (not recorded which). Specimen: blood, either unsorted or a sorted T cell fraction (not recorded which). The rearrangement joins TRBV9 to TRBJ1-6, with unresolved D. The CDR3 nucleotides are TGTGCCAGCAGCGTAGGGGTTTATTCACCCCTCCACTTT. Amino acid sequence: CASSVGVYSPLHF.